This is a list of T cell receptor beta chains from one sample in a study of blood T cell repertoires in COVID-19. Clones were read by immunoSEQ multiplex PCR, and TCRdb kept only the in-frame ones, dropping some. The sample lists roughly 53,000 clones, 65% to 80% seen once, with about 39% in the top ten. Sequencing was done on a sample of peripheral blood. These TCRs come from a man in his sixties or seventies with active or convalescent COVID-19. The CDR3 runs from the conserved cysteine through the conserved F or W. For some rows the clone size is stated as once, few or many, or as a class when expanded; others skip it.

V: TRBV27; J: TRBJ2-1; size: NA; CDR3: CASFRPGGDNNEQFF
V: TRBV28; J: TRBJ1-5; size: NA; CDR3: CASSSPRQGAGQPQHF
V: TRBV7-3; J: TRBJ1-2; size: NA; CDR3: CASSLVGTYGYTF
V: TRBV2; J: TRBJ1-1; size: many; CDR3: CASSERSGYPEAFF
V: TRBV24-1; J: TRBJ1-2; size: NA; CDR3: CATSDRGRGYGYTF
V: TRBV10-3; J: TRBJ2-2; size: NA; CDR3: CAILHREGKRNTGELFF
V: TRBV2; J: TRBJ1-5; size: NA; CDR3: CASSGEGKGNQPQHF
V: TRBV6-2/TRBV6-3; J: TRBJ2-6; size: once; CDR3: CASSYPDRGYGGANVLTF
V: TRBV6-5; J: TRBJ2-7; size: NA; CDR3: CASSPPGTGNEQYF
V: TRBV5-1; J: TRBJ1-1; size: NA; CDR3: CASSLYKGSTEAFF
V: TRBV7-2; J: TRBJ2-2; size: NA; CDR3: CASSSGPGTGIGELFF
V: TRBV28; J: TRBJ1-6; size: NA; CDR3: CASSTRTTNSPLHF
V: TRBV6-5; J: TRBJ2-4; size: NA; CDR3: CASSYSGSKNIQYF
V: TRBV2; J: TRBJ2-7; size: NA; CDR3: CASSTTSGGAYEQYF
V: TRBV12-3/TRBV12-4; J: TRBJ2-1; size: NA; CDR3: CASSLFGNEQFF
V: TRBV2; J: TRBJ2-1; size: NA; CDR3: CASKTGVAEQFF
V: TRBV29-1; J: TRBJ1-2; size: NA; CDR3: CSVGGQGDWGYTF
V: TRBV6-5; J: TRBJ2-3; size: many; CDR3: CASSYVPGSDTQYF
V: TRBV4-3; J: TRBJ2-2; size: once; CDR3: CASSQGLLDRGTGELFF
V: TRBV11-3; J: TRBJ2-1; size: NA; CDR3: CASSERQGIDGEQFF
V: TRBV4-3; J: TRBJ2-7; size: NA; CDR3: CASSQTIGGEVYF
V: TRBV20-1; J: TRBJ1-1; size: NA; CDR3: CSASPPTGTGFTEAFF
V: TRBV2; J: TRBJ1-5; size: NA; CDR3: CASMGGGGGNQPQHF
V: TRBV6-1; J: TRBJ1-2; size: few; CDR3: CASSDIYGYTF
V: TRBV19; J: TRBJ1-3; size: NA; CDR3: CASSNRGRGNTIYF
V: TRBV9; J: TRBJ1-3; size: once; CDR3: CASSVRVQGAGNTIYF
V: TRBV7-9; J: TRBJ2-7; size: NA; CDR3: CASSPGTGAYEQYF
V: TRBV4-1; J: TRBJ2-4; size: NA; CDR3: CASSQTAVGVSKNIQYF
V: TRBV11-2; J: TRBJ1-2; size: NA; CDR3: CASSFGQGKYGYTF
V: TRBV3-1/TRBV3-2; J: TRBJ2-7; size: NA; CDR3: CASSQDGGRSMYF
V: TRBV7-2; J: TRBJ1-1; size: NA; CDR3: CASSLNRGNTEAFF
V: TRBV24-1; J: TRBJ2-2; size: few; CDR3: CATSDLRGQNTGELFF
V: TRBV5-1; J: TRBJ1-2; size: once; CDR3: CASSRTGDHRYGYTF
V: TRBV7-8; J: TRBJ2-7; size: NA; CDR3: CASSPAMVGGYREQYF
V: TRBV10-3; J: TRBJ2-2; size: NA; CDR3: CAILGDSLDTGELFF
V: TRBV10-3; J: TRBJ1-1; size: NA; CDR3: CAISERRQPRFGTEAFF
V: TRBV27; J: TRBJ1-1; size: NA; CDR3: CASSLSWSQMNTEAFF
V: TRBV2; J: TRBJ1-1; size: NA; CDR3: CASSLYGSEAFF
V: TRBV7-3; J: TRBJ2-7; size: NA; CDR3: CASSPTWGLADSYEQYF
V: TRBV7-9; J: TRBJ2-5; size: NA; CDR3: CASSLVEETQYF
V: TRBV3-1/TRBV3-2; J: TRBJ2-7; size: NA; CDR3: CASRSSYEQYF
V: TRBV6-6; J: TRBJ1-2; size: NA; CDR3: CASSWTGGAYGYTF
V: TRBV30; J: TRBJ1-5; size: NA; CDR3: CAWSSQGSKSQHF
V: TRBV4-3; J: TRBJ1-5; size: medium-sized; CDR3: CASSQDGGGNQPQHF
V: TRBV11-1; J: TRBJ2-7; size: NA; CDR3: CASSLGTSGMYEQYF
V: TRBV11-3; J: TRBJ2-6; size: NA; CDR3: CASSPGTSGANVLTF
V: TRBV7-2; J: TRBJ2-3; size: once; CDR3: CASSSFPRGSTDTQYF
V: TRBV9; J: TRBJ1-2; size: once; CDR3: CASSRGGRDGYTF
V: TRBV7-3; J: TRBJ2-7; size: NA; CDR3: CASSLGTGPYEQYF
V: TRBV29-1; J: TRBJ2-2; size: few; CDR3: CSVRTGNTGELFF
V: TRBV7-3; J: TRBJ2-1; size: once; CDR3: CASSSLTGRGSYNEQFF
V: TRBV10-3; J: TRBJ1-2; size: NA; CDR3: CAISDPTGRGNYGYTF
V: TRBV6-2/TRBV6-3; J: TRBJ2-7; size: once; CDR3: CASTPSGRVLEQYF
V: TRBV28; J: TRBJ1-6; size: few; CDR3: CASSLVGSSYNSPLHF